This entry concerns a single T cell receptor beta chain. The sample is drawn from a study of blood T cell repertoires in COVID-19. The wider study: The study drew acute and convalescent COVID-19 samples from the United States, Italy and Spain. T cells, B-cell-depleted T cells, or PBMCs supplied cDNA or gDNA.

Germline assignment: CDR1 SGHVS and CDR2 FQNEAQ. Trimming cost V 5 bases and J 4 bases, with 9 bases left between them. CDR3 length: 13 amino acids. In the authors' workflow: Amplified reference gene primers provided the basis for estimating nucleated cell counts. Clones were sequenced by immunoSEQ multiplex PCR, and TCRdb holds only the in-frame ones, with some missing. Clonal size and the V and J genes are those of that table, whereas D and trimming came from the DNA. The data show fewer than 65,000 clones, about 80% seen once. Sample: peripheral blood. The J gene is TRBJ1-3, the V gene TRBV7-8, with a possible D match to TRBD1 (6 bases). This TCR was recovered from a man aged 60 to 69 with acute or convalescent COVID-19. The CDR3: CASSRGQGNTIYF. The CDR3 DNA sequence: TGTGCCAGCAGCCGCGGACAGGGAAACACCATATATTTT.